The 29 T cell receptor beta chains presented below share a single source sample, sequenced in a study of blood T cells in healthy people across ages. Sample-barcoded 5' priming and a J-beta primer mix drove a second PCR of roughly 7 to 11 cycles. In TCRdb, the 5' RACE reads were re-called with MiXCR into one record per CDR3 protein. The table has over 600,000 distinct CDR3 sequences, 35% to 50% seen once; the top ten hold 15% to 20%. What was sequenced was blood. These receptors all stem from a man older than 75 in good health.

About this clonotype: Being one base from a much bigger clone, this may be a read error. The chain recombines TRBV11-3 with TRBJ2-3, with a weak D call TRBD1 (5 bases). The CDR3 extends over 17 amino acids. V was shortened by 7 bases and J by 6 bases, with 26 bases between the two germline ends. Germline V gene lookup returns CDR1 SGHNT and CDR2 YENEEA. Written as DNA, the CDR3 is TGTGCCAGCAAGGGGCAGCCGTTCACTCAAGCAGGGGATACGCAGTATTTT. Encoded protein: CASKGQPFTQAGDTQYF.

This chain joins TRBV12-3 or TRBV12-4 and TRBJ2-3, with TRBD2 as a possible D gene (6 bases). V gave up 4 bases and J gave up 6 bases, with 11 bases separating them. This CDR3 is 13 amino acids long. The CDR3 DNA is TGTGCCAGCAGTTGCGGGAAATCGGATACGCAGTATTTT. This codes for CASSCGKSDTQYF.

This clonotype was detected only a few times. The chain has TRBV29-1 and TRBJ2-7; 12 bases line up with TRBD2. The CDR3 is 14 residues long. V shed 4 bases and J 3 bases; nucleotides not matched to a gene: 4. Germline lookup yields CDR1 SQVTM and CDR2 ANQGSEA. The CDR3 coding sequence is TGCAGCGTTGCGACTAGCGGGAGTATCTACGAGCAGTACTTC. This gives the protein CSVATSGSIYEQYF.

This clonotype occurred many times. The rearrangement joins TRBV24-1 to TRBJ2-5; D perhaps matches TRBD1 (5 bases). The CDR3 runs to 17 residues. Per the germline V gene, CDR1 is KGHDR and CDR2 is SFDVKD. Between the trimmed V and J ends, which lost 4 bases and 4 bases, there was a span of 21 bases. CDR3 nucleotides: TGTGCCACCAGTGACTCGGACACCCCTTCCCCGGGAGAGACCCAGTACTTC. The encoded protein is CATSDSDTPSPGETQYF.

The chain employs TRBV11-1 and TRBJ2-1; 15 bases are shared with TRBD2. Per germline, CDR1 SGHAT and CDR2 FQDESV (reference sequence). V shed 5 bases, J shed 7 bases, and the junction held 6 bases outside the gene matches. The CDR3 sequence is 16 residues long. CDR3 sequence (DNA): TGTGCCAGCAGCCCAGTCGGACTAGCGGGAGGGAATGAGCAGTTCTTC. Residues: CASSPVGLAGGNEQFF.

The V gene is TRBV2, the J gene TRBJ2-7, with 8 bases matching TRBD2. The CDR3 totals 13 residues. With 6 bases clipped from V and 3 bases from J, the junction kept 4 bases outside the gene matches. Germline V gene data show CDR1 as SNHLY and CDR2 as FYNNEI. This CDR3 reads CASRVSGSYEQYF. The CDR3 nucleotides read TGTGCCAGCAGAGTAAGCGGGAGCTACGAGCAGTACTTC.

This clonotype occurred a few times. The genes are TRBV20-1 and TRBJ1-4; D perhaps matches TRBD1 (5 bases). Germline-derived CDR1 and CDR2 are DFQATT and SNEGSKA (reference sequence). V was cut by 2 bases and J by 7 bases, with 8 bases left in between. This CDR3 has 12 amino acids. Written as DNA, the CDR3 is TGCAGTGCTAGATCACAGGTTGAAAAACTGTTTTTT. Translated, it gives CSARSQVEKLFF.

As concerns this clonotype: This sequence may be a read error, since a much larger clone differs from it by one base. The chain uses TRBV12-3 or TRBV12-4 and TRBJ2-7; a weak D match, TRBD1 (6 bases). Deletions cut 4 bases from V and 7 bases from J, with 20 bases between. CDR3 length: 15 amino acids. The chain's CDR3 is CASSSGVVTYNEQYF. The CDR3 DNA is TGTGCCAGCAGTTCAGGGGTGGTGACCTACAATGAGCAGTACTTC.

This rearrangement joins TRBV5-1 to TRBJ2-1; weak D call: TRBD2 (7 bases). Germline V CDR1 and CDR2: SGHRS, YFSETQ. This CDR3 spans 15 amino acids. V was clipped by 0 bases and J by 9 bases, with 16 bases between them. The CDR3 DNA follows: TGCGCCAGCAGCTTGGCGGGGGGCATTATGGGTGAGCAGTTCTTC. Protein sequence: CASSLAGGIMGEQFF.

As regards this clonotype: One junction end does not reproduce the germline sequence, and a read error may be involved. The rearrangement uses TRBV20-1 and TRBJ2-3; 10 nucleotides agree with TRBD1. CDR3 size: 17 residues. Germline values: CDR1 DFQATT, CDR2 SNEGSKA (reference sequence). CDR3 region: CCANGQGVTPSTDTQYF. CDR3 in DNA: TGCTGTGCTAACGGACAGGGGGTTACCCCTAGCACAGATACGCAGTATTTT.

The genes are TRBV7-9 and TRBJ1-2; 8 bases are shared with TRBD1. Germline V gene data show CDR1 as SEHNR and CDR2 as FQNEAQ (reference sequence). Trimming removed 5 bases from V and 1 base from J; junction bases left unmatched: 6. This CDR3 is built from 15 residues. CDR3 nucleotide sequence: TGTGCCAGCAGCAGAGCAGGGGGCGTTAACTATGGCTACACCTTC. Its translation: CASSRAGGVNYGYTF.

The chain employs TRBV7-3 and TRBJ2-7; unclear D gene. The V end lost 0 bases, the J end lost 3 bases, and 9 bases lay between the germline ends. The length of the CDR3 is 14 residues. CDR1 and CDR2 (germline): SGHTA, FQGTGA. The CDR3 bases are TGTGCCAGCAGCTTAACGTCCCCTGGCTACGAGCAGTACTTC. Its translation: CASSLTSPGYEQYF.

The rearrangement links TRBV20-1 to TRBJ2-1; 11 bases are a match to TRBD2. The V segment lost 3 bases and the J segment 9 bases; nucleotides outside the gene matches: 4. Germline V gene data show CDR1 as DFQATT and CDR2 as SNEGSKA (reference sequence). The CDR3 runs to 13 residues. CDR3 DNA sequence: TGCAGTGCTAGCTTAGCGGGAGGGGCTGAGCAGTTCTTC. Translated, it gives CSASLAGGAEQFF.

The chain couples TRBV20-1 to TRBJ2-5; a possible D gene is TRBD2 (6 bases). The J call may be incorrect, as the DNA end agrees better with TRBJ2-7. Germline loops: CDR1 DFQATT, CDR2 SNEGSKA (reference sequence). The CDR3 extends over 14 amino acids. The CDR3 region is CSARRLVNAYEQYF. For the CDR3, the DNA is TGCAGTGCTAGGAGACTAGTAAACGCGTACGAGCAGTACTTC.

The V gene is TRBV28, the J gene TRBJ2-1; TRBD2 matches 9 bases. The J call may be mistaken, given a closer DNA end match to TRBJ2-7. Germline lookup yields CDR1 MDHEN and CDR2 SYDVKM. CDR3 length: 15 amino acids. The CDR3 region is CASSLPLSGRNEQYF. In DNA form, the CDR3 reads TGTGCCAGCAGTTTACCCCTGAGCGGGAGGAACGAGCAGTACTTC.

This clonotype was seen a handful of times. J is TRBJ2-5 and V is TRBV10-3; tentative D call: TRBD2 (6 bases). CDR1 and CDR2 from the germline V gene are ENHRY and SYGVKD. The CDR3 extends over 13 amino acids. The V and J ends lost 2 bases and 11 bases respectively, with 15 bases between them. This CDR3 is CAISETEGRKQYF. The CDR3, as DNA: TGTGCCATCAGTGAGACTGAGGGGAGGAAGCAGTACTTC.

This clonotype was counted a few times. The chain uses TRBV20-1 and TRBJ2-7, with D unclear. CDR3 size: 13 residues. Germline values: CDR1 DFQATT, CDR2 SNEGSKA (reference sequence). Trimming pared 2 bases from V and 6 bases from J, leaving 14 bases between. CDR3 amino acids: CSARLRIRPEQYF. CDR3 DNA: TGCAGTGCTAGATTAAGGATTCGGCCCGAGCAGTACTTC.

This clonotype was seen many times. DNA for the CDR3: TGTGCCAGTAGTACCCTAGCGGCCCCCTACGAGCAGTACTTC. This codes for CASSTLAAPYEQYF. The gene calls are TRBV19 and TRBJ2-7; 7 bases line up with TRBD2. Losses at the gene ends were 4 bases for V and 2 bases for J; bases not matched to a gene: 5. The V gene's germline CDR1 is LNHDA and CDR2 SQIVND (reference sequence). The CDR3 is 14 amino acids.

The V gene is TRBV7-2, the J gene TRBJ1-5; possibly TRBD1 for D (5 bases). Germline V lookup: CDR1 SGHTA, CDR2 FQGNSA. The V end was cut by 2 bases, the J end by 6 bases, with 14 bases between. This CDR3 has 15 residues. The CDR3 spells CASSLKWGRGQPQHF. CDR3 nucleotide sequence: TGTGCCAGCAGCTTAAAGTGGGGGAGAGGTCAGCCCCAGCATTTT.

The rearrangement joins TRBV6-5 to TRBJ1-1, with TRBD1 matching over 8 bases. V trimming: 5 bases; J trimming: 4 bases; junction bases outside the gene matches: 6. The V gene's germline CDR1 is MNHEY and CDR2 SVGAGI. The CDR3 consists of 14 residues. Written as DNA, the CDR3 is TGTGCCAGCAGTATCACAGGGGGACTCACTGAAGCTTTCTTT. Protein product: CASSITGGLTEAFF.

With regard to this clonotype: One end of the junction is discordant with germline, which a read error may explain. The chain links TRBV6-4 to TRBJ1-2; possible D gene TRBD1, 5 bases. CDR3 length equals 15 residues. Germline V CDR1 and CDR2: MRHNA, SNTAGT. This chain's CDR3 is CACSDGKRGVGGYTF. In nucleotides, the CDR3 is TGTGCCTGCAGTGACGGTAAGCGGGGCGTCGGTGGCTACACCTTC.

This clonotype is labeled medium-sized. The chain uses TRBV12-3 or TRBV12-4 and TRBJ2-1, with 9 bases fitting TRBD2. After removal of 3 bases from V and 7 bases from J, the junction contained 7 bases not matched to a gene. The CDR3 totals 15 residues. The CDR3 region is CASSLSSGSNNEQFF. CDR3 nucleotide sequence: TGTGCCAGCAGTTTGAGTAGCGGGAGCAATAATGAGCAGTTCTTC.

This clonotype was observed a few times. CDR3 coding DNA: TGTGCCAGCACCAGGGGACAGACTACCTACGAGCAGTACTTC. It yields the protein CASTRGQTTYEQYF. The chain recombines TRBV6-2 or TRBV6-3 with TRBJ2-7, with 7 nucleotides matching TRBD1. Per germline, CDR1 MNHEY and CDR2 SVGEGT. V gave up 7 bases and J gave up 2 bases; unmatched junction bases: 8. The CDR3 is 14 amino acids.

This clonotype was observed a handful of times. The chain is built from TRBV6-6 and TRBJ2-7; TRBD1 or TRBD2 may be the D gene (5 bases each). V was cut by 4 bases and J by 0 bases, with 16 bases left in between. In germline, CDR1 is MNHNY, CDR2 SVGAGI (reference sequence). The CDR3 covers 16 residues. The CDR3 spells CASSSGWTGLSYEQYF. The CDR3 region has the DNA TGTGCCAGCAGTTCCGGGTGGACGGGGCTCTCCTACGAGCAGTACTTC.

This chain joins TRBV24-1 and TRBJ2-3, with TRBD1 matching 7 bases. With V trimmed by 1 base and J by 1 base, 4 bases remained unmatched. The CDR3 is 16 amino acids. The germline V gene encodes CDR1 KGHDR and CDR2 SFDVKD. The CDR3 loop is CATSDLGGSGTDTQYF. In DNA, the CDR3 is TGTGCCACCAGTGATTTAGGGGGCAGTGGCACAGATACGCAGTATTTT.

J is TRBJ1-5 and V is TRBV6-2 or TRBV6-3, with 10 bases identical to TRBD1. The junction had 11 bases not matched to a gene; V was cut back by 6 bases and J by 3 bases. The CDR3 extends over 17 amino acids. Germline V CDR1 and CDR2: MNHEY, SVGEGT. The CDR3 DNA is TGTGCCAGCAGGCCCTTCCCGGGACAGGGGATCAATCAGCCCCAGCATTTT. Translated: CASRPFPGQGINQPQHF.

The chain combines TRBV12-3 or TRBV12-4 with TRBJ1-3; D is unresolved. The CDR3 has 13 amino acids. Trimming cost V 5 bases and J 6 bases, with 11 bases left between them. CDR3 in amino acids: CASSEDTVNTIYF. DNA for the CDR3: TGTGCCAGCAGTGAAGACACCGTAAACACCATATATTTT.

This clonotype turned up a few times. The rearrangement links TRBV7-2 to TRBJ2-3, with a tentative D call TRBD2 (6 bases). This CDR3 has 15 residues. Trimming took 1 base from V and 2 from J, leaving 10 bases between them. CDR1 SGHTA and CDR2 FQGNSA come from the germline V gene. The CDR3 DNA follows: TGTGCCAGCAGCTTAGACGGGAGATACACAGATACGCAGTATTTT. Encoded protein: CASSLDGRYTDTQYF.

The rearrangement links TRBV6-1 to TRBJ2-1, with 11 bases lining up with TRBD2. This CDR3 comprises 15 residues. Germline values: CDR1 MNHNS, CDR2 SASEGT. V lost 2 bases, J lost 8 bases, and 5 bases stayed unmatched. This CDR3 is CASSEMTSGVDEQFF. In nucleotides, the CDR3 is TGTGCCAGCAGTGAAATGACTAGCGGGGTGGATGAGCAGTTCTTC.